This T cell receptor beta chain was sequenced during a study of Graves' ophthalmopathy and Graves' hyperthyroidism. The starting material, over 8.5 ml of fresh peripheral blood, provided the PBMCs. This clonotype was observed many times. The authors amplified TCR beta CDR3 regions from RNA transcripts. In the first round, RT-PCR was carried out with HTBI primers, and a multiplex PCR formed the second round. TCRdb ran MiXCR on the multiplex PCR reads and lists one entry per CDR3 protein. Among roughly 500,000 distinct CDR3 sequences listed, under 15% were seen once. The sample taken for sequencing was blood. The TCR sequence derives from a woman in her twenties or thirties with Graves' ophthalmopathy.

Here the CDR3 DNA reads TGTGCTAGTGGTTTATATCCCGGGACAGAAGCTTTCTTT. This codes for CASGLYPGTEAFF. The genes are TRBV12-5 and TRBJ1-1, with D perhaps TRBD1 (6 bases). The germline V and J ends were trimmed by 3 bases and 8 bases, with 13 bases remaining between them. Germline-derived CDR1 and CDR2 are LGHNT and FRNRAP. CDR3 size: 13 residues.